The T cell receptor beta chain under discussion was sequenced for a study of CD8 T cells in Susac syndrome. Study-wide results and caveats: The study recognized that the number of individuals in its TCR sequencing and HLA analysis was relatively small.

The CDR3 has 14 residues. CDR1 is MNHEY and CDR2 is SMNVEV in the germline V gene (reference sequence). The ends were cut back, 5 bases at V and 1 base at J, with 11 bases in the middle. In the case of this clonotype: Its antigen is undetermined.

RNA, at about 0.45 to 1 ug, was reverse transcribed with random hexamers. TCRdb fed the immunoSEQ multiplex PCR reads into MiXCR, producing one record per CDR3 protein. Of 130,000 or so distinct CDR3 sequences listed, over 80% were seen once; the top ten hold around 0.5%. The patients who served as multiple sclerosis controls were treatment-naive and had stable or active relapsing-remitting disease that fulfilled the revised McDonald criteria. The sequenced sample consisted of CD8+ T cells from PBMCs. The clonotype originates from a human donor with multiple sclerosis. J is TRBJ1-1 and V is TRBV27; D gene unclear. CDR3 sequence (DNA): TGTGCCAGCAGTCCTACAGTCGAGAACACTGAAGCTTTCTTT. As protein: CASSPTVENTEAFF.